In this sample, the clone carrying this T cell receptor beta chain turned up a few times. This record belongs to a study of response to subunit inactivated influenza vaccine. From germline, CDR1 is MGHRA and CDR2 YSYEKL. This CDR3 comprises 16 residues. V dropped 1 base and J dropped 4 bases, with 16 bases sitting between them. MiXCR, run by TCRdb on the RT-PCR reads, gives a single entry per CDR3 protein. The sample holds 650,000 to 800,000 distinct CDR3 sequences; less than 20% are singletons and the top ten take about a tenth. V gene TRBV4-1 combines with J gene TRBJ2-5; a weak D match, TRBD1 (6 bases). The specimen comprised PBMCs from blood, sampled 5 days after vaccination. This TCR came from a middle-aged man who received an inactivated influenza vaccine. The CDR3 nucleotides are TGCGCCAGCAGCCAAGGCGGAACAGGGCGATTAGAGACCCAGTACTTC. It translates to CASSQGGTGRLETQYF.